This TCR beta chain was sequenced during a study of T cells in Graves' hyperthyroidism and ophthalmopathy. Germline V gene sequence: CDR1 SNHLY, CDR2 FYNNEI. The CDR3 runs 14 residues. Trimming shortened V by 3 bases and J by 6 bases, and 15 bases separated the two germline ends. This clonotype was seen repeatedly, ten times or more. The authors deemed Graves' hyperthyroidism stable absent ophthalmopathy progression within 18 months. Amplification yielded TCR beta CDR3 regions, with RNA transcripts as the source. In the first-round RT-PCR of the TCR CDR3, the HTBI primer set was used. TCRdb used MiXCR to reprocess the multiplex PCR reads, holding one entry per CDR3 protein. This table holds hundreds of thousands of distinct CDR3 sequences, about 43% found once.

The chain joins TRBV2 to TRBJ2-7; possibly TRBD1 for D (5 bases). Sequencing was done on a sample of peripheral blood or thyroid tissue (not recorded which). This clonotype originated in a woman aged 18-29 years with Graves' hyperthyroidism. The CDR3 DNA follows: TGTGCCAGCAGTGATAAGGACATATACTCCGAGCAGTACTTC. Translating it yields CASSDKDIYSEQYF.